The 20 T cell receptor beta chains reported below all come from one sample, sequenced in a study of PD-1 blockade in classical Hodgkin lymphoma. Measured with immunoSEQ multiplex PCR; TCRdb has only the in-frame clones, and not every one. Here the sample spans 15,000 to 20,000 clones, around 82% being singletons. Documented time point: cycle 4 day 1 (C4D1), after less than 7 weeks of nivolumab. Every patient experienced relapse after autologous stem cell transplantation, and brentuximab vedotin exposure varied. Sample: peripheral blood mononuclear cells (PBMCs), taken before the fourth cycle of nivolumab. Every receptor here comes from a human donor with classical Hodgkin lymphoma.

V and J are TRBV11-2 and TRBJ2-2; the D is unclear. CDR3 length equals 15 residues. Trimming cost V 1 base and J 2 bases, with 8 bases left between them. Looked up from germline, CDR1 is SGHAT and CDR2 is FQNNGV. In DNA, the CDR3 is TGTGCCAGCAGCTTAGCCAGATTCAACACCGGGGAGCTGTTTTTT. Its translation: CASSLARFNTGELFF.

The table lists this clone with a few counts. The J gene is TRBJ1-1, the V gene TRBV19; TRBD1 matches at 8 bases. J lost 6 bases, V lost 4 bases, and 7 bases had no gene match. Germline CDR1 LNHDA, CDR2 SQIVND (reference sequence). The CDR3 extends over 14 amino acids. The CDR3 sequence: CASSRTGREAEAFF. CDR3 DNA: TGTGCCAGTAGTAGGACAGGGCGAGAGGCTGAAGCTTTCTTT.

This chain connects TRBV7-9 to TRBJ2-2; D not resolved. This CDR3 is built from 16 residues. Germline V lookup: CDR1 SEHNR, CDR2 FQNEAQ (reference sequence). V was pared by 5 bases and J by 7 bases, with 20 bases between. In DNA form, the CDR3 reads TGTGCCAGCAGCACTTGGGCCGGCACCAGCCTCGGGGAGCTGTTTTTT. Its protein product is CASSTWAGTSLGELFF.

The rearrangement joins TRBV2 to TRBJ2-4, with D uncertain. CDR3 length equals 14 residues. CDR1 is SNHLY and CDR2 is FYNNEI in the germline V gene. V lost 1 base and J 0 bases, leaving 4 bases between the germline ends. The CDR3 DNA reads TGTGCCAGCAGTGAAGATATAGCCAAAAACATTCAGTACTTC. It is translated as CASSEDIAKNIQYF.

The chain carries TRBV6-5 and TRBJ2-1, with 7 bases identical to TRBD1. CDR3 length: 14 amino acids. With 8 bases clipped from V and 9 bases from J, the junction kept 13 bases outside the gene matches. The germline gives CDR1 MNHEY, CDR2 SVGAGI. CDR3 amino acids: CASGPGQTVLEQFF. DNA of the CDR3: TGTGCCAGCGGCCCGGGACAGACTGTCCTTGAGCAGTTCTTC.

The chain links TRBV11-2 to TRBJ1-3, with D unclear. V was shortened by 0 bases and J by 0 bases, with 6 bases between the two germline ends. Germline V gene data show CDR1 as SGHAT and CDR2 as FQNNGV. This CDR3 region has 15 residues. Here the CDR3 DNA reads TGTGCCAGCAGCTTAGAACTAACCTCTGGAAACACCATATATTTT. It yields the protein CASSLELTSGNTIYF.

This chain connects TRBV10-1 to TRBJ1-2; D is unclear. CDR3 length equals 15 residues. Germline assignment: CDR1 WNHNN and CDR2 SYGVQD (reference sequence). Trimming left V 0 bases short and J 5 bases short, with 13 bases between. DNA for the CDR3: TGCGCCAGCAGTGAGTCGCGGAACTTGGGGTATGGCTACACCTTC. Residues: CASSESRNLGYGYTF.

The chain is built from TRBV27 and TRBJ2-1; 8 nucleotides agree with TRBD2. Per germline, CDR1 MNHEY and CDR2 SMNVEV (reference sequence). The CDR3 covers 14 residues. The V gene end was trimmed by 6 bases and the J gene end by 1 base; junction bases not matched to a gene: 2. The DNA for the CDR3 is TGTGCCAGCAGGTCTAGCGGGTCCTACAATGAGCAGTTCTTC. This translates into CASRSSGSYNEQFF.

This clone was seen once. The chain employs TRBV4-3 and TRBJ2-7, with 12 bases identical to TRBD2. The V segment lost 4 bases and the J segment 4 bases; nucleotides outside the gene matches: 11. This CDR3 has 17 residues. Germline values: CDR1 LGHNA, CDR2 YSLEER. The CDR3 here is CASSPSTSGSIGYEQYF. As DNA, the CDR3 is TGCGCCAGCAGCCCCTCGACTAGCGGGAGCATTGGGTACGAGCAGTACTTC.

The chain carries TRBV7-8 and TRBJ1-5; D is unresolved. Trimming left V 0 bases short and J 2 bases short, with 26 bases between. The CDR3 sequence is 21 residues long. The germline CDR1 and CDR2 sequences are SGHVS and FQNEAQ. The CDR3 nucleotides read TGTGCCAGCAGCTTAGCGTTCGTTCTGGGCCAGGCCAACCCCCGCAATCAGCCCCAGCATTTT. It is translated as CASSLAFVLGQANPRNQPQHF.

This clone was observed a few times. The chain has TRBV6-5 and TRBJ1-5, with D hard to call. Per germline, CDR1 MNHEY and CDR2 SVGAGI. Between the trimmed V and J ends, which lost 8 bases and 12 bases, there was a span of 17 bases. The CDR3 spans 12 residues. CDR3 residues: CASGIRGRVQHF. CDR3 bases: TGTGCCAGCGGGATACGTGGAAGAGTCCAGCATTTT.

The chain links TRBV6-1 to TRBJ2-1, with 9 nucleotides matching TRBD1. The ends lost 3 bases at V and 9 bases at J; junction bases unmatched: 9. CDR1 and CDR2 (germline): MNHNS, SASEGT. The CDR3 length is 15 residues. As DNA, the CDR3 is TGTGCCAGCAGTGACCGGGACAGGGACAACGGTGAGCAGTTCTTC. Its translation: CASSDRDRDNGEQFF.

This clone was counted only a few times. The chain has TRBV5-6 and TRBJ1-3; 8 nucleotides agree with TRBD1. Per germline, CDR1 SGHDT and CDR2 YYEEEE. This CDR3 contains 19 residues. The trim removed 0 bases at V and 0 bases at J, leaving 11 bases unmatched. CDR3 protein: CASSLAGGGVSHSGNTIYF. CDR3 sequence (DNA): TGTGCCAGCAGCTTGGCAGGGGGCGGAGTGTCCCACTCTGGAAACACCATATATTTT.

This chain connects TRBV19 to TRBJ1-2, with D perhaps TRBD1 (5 bases). Germline V CDR1 and CDR2: LNHDA, SQIVND (reference sequence). CDR3 length equals 12 residues. Between the trimmed V and J ends, which lost 3 bases and 8 bases, there was a span of 10 bases. This chain's CDR3 is CASSIPRQGYTF. The CDR3 coding sequence is TGTGCCAGTAGTATCCCGCGACAGGGCTACACCTTC.

The rearrangement joins TRBV5-1 to TRBJ2-1, with D maybe TRBD2 (6 bases). The germline V gene has CDR1 SGHRS and CDR2 YFSETQ. The CDR3 has 17 residues. V was pared by 3 bases and J by 5 bases, with 21 bases between. CDR3 DNA sequence: TGCGCCAGCAGCTCACGGGGGTCTGCGGGGTTACACAATGAGCAGTTCTTC. Amino acid sequence: CASSSRGSAGLHNEQFF.

The chain has TRBV7-8 and TRBJ1-3; TRBD1 is a possible D gene (6 bases). The CDR3 runs 15 residues. Germline V gives CDR1 SGHVS, CDR2 FQNEAQ. V was trimmed by 1 base and J by 0 bases, leaving 7 bases between them. In nucleotides, the CDR3 is TGTGCCAGCAGCTTAGACAGGGTCTCTGGAAACACCATATATTTT. It specifies CASSLDRVSGNTIYF.

The V gene is TRBV6-5, the J gene TRBJ2-1; D gene ambiguous. Germline assignment: CDR1 MNHEY and CDR2 SVGAGI. V lost 7 bases and J 0 bases, leaving 13 bases between the germline ends. This CDR3 spans 15 amino acids. CDR3 residues: CASTVGLSSYNEQFF. For the CDR3, the DNA is TGTGCCAGCACGGTAGGGCTAAGCTCCTACAATGAGCAGTTCTTC.

This clone occurred once. The V and J genes are TRBV14 and TRBJ1-1; D remains unclear. The CDR3 is 14 residues long. Trimming took off 4 bases at V and 4 bases at J, with 13 bases between the two ends. Looked up from germline, CDR1 is SGHDN and CDR2 is FVKESK. Here the CDR3 reads CASSLLPGITEAFF. The CDR3 DNA reads TGTGCCAGCAGCCTGCTGCCGGGTATCACTGAAGCTTTCTTT.

V gene TRBV4-3 combines with J gene TRBJ2-5; D gene ambiguous. CDR1 and CDR2 (germline): LGHNA, YSLEER. This CDR3 comprises 15 residues. V dropped 0 bases and J dropped 1 base, with 9 bases sitting between them. CDR3 loop: CASSQEIVSQETQYF. The CDR3 DNA follows: TGCGCCAGCAGCCAAGAAATTGTCAGCCAAGAGACCCAGTACTTC.

J is TRBJ1-6 and V is TRBV6-5; D not resolved. The CDR3 length is 12 residues. V was pared by 6 bases and J by 7 bases, with 7 bases between. Per the germline V gene, CDR1 is MNHEY and CDR2 is SVGAGI. CDR3 coding DNA: TGTGCCAGCAGCTGGGCCAATTCACCCCTCCACTTT. It encodes CASSWANSPLHF.